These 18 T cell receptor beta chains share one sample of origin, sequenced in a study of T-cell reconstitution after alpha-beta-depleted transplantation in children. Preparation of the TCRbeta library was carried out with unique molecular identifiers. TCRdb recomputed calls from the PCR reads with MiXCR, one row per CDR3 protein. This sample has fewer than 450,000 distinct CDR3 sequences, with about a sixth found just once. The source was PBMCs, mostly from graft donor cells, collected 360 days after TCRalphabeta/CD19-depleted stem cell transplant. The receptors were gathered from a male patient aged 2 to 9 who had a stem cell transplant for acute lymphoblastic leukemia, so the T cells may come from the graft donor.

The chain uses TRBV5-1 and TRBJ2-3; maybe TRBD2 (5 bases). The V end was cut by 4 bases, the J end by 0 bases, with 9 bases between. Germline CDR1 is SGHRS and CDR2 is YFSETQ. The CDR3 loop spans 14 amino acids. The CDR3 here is CASSPERSTDTQYF. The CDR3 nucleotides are TGCGCCAGCAGCCCCGAGCGGAGCACAGATACGCAGTATTTT.

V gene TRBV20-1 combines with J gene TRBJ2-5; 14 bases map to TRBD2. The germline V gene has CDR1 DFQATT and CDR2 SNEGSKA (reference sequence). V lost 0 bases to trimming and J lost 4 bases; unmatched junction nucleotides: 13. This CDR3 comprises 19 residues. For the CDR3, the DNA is TGCAGTGCTAGAGAGCGACTAGCGGGAGGGTGGCCAGTAGGAGAGACCCAGTACTTC. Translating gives CSARERLAGGWPVGETQYF.

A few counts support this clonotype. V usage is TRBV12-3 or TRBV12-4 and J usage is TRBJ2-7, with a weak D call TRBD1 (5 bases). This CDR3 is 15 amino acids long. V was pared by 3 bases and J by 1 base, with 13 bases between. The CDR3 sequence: CASSFFGRVSYEQYF. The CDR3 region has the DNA TGTGCCAGCAGTTTTTTCGGCAGGGTTTCCTACGAGCAGTACTTC.

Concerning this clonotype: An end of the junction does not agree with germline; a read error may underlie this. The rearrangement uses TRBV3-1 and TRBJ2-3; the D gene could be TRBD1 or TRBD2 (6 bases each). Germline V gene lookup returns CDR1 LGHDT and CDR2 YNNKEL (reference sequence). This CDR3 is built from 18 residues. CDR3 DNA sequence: TGTGCCTGCAGTTTACTTTTCTCGGACAGCCGGGGGACAGATACGCAGTATTTT. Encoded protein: CACSLLFSDSRGTDTQYF.

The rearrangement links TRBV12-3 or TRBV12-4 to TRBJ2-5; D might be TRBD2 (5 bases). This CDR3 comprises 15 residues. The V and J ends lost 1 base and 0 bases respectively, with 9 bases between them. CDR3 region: CASSLVTRDQETQYF. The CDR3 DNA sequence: TGTGCCAGCAGTTTAGTTACGAGGGACCAAGAGACCCAGTACTTC.

CDR3 DNA: TGCGCCAGCAGACGTAGGACGGTCACTGAAGCTTTCTTT. Encoded protein: CASRRRTVTEAFF. J is TRBJ1-1 and V is TRBV5-1, with D unresolved. CDR3 length equals 13 residues. Trimming removed 5 bases from V and 4 bases from J, with 12 bases in between. From germline, CDR1 is SGHRS and CDR2 YFSETQ.

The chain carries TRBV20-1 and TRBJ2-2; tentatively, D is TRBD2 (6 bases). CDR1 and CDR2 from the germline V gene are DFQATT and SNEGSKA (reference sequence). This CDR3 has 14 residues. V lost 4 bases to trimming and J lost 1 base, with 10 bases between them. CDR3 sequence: CSAMGLQNTGELFF. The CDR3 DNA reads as TGCAGTGCTATGGGACTTCAGAACACCGGGGAGCTGTTTTTT.

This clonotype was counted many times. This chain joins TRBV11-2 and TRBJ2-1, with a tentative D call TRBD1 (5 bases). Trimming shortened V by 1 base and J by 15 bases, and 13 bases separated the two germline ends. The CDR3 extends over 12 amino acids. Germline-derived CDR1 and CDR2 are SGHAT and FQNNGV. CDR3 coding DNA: TGTGCCAGCAGCTTAGCCCGACAGCTGAGGTTCTTC. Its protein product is CASSLARQLRFF.

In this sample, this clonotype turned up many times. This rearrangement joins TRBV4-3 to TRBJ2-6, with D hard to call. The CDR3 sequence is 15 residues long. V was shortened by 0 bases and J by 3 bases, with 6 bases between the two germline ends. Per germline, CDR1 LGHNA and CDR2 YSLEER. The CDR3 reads CASSQEGSGANVLTF. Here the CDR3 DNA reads TGCGCCAGCAGCCAAGAGGGTAGTGGGGCCAACGTCCTGACTTTC.

CDR3 residues: CSARQGKSSYEQYF. The CDR3 bases are TGCAGTGCCCGACAGGGGAAGAGCTCCTACGAGCAGTACTTC. The chain recombines TRBV20-1 with TRBJ2-7, with 8 nucleotides matching TRBD1. V lost 6 bases and J lost 0; bases outside the gene matches: 7. The CDR3 totals 14 residues. CDR1 is DFQATT and CDR2 is SNEGSKA in the germline V gene (reference sequence).

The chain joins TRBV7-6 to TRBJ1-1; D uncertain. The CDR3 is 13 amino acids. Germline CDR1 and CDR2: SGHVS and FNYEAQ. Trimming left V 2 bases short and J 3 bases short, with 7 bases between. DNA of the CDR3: TGTGCCAGCAGCTTATTCTGGGACACTGAAGCTTTCTTT. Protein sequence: CASSLFWDTEAFF. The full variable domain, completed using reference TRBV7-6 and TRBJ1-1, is GAGVSQSPRYKVTKRGQDVALRCDPISGHVSLYWYRQALGQGPEFLTYFNYEAQQDKSGLPNDRFSAERPEGSISTLTIQRTEQRDSAMYRCASSLFWDTEAFFGQGTRLTVV.

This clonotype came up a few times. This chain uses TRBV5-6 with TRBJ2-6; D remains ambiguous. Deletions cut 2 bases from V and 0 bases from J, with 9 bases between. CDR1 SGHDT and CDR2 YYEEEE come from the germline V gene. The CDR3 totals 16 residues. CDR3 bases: TGTGCCAGCAGCTTCGGAACTTTCTCTGGGGCCAACGTCCTGACTTTC. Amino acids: CASSFGTFSGANVLTF.

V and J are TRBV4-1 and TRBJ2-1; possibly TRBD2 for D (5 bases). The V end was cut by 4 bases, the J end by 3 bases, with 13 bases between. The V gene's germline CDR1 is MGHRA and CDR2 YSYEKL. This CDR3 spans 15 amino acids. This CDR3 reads CASSLDDGVYNEQFF. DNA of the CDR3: TGCGCCAGCAGCCTCGACGACGGGGTCTACAATGAGCAGTTCTTC.

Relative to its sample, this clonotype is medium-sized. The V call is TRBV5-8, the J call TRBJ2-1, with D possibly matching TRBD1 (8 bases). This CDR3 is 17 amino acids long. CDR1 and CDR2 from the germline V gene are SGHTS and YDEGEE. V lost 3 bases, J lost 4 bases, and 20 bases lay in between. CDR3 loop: CASSSGQGGVYYNEQFF. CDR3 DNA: TGTGCCAGCAGCTCAGGACAGGGAGGGGTTTATTACAATGAGCAGTTCTTC.

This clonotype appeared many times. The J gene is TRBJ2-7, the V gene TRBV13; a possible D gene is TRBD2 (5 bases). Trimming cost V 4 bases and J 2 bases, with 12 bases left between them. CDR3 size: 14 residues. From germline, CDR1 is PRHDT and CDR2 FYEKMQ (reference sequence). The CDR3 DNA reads TGTGCCAGCAGCTCATGGACTCCGACCTACGAGCAGTACTTC. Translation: CASSSWTPTYEQYF.

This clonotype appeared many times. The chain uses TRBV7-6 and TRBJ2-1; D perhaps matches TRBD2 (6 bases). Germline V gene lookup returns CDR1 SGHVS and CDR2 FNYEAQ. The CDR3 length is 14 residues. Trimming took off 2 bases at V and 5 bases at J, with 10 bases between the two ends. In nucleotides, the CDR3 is TGTGCCAGCAGCTTACCGGGAGAAGACAATGAGCAGTTCTTC. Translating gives CASSLPGEDNEQFF.

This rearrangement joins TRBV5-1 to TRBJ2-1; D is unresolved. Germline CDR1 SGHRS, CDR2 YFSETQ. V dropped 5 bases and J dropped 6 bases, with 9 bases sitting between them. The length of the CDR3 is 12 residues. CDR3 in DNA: TGCGCCAGCAGGACCACGCCCAATGAGCAGTTCTTC. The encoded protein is CASRTTPNEQFF.

CDR3 sequence (DNA): TGTGCCACCAGGGGACTAGCGGAATACAATGAGCAGTTCTTC. This translates into CATRGLAEYNEQFF. The rearrangement joins TRBV10-3 to TRBJ2-1, with 11 bases matching TRBD2. Germline-derived CDR1 and CDR2 are ENHRY and SYGVKD. J gave up 4 bases and V 10 bases, and 6 bases lay outside the gene matches. CDR3 length equals 14 residues.